This TCR beta chain emerged from a study of blood T cell repertoires in COVID-19. Study summary: The United States, Italy and Spain supplied acute and convalescent COVID-19 samples. From T cells, B-cell-depleted T cells, or PBMCs came the material, which was cDNA or gDNA.

CDR1 is LNHDA, CDR2 SQIVND, per germline (reference sequence). The length of the CDR3 is 17 residues. Trimming cost V 3 bases and J 3 bases, with 21 bases left between them. The protocol was immunoSEQ multiplex PCR, while the TCRdb copy is restricted to in-frame clones and leaves out a portion. The table has 170,000 or so clones, roughly 79% seen once. The receptor was derived from a woman in her 70s with acute or convalescent COVID-19. The J gene is TRBJ2-7, the V gene TRBV19; the D gene is possibly TRBD1 (5 bases). The sample consisted of peripheral blood. The CDR3 coding sequence is TGTGCCAGTAGTATGGTCGCCGGGCAGGGCCTTCTCTACGAGCAGTACTTC. Its protein product is CASSMVAGQGLLYEQYF.